This T cell receptor beta chain was captured by sequencing in a study of T cells in Graves' hyperthyroidism and ophthalmopathy. Study-wide points: Stable hyperthyroidism was separated from ophthalmopathy by a model based on 13 V-J features.

CDR3 size: 14 residues. V dropped 2 bases and J dropped 0 bases, with 8 bases sitting between them. Germline CDR1 is LNHNV and CDR2 is YYDKDF (reference sequence). This clonotype was counted ten times or more. Its antigen is currently unknown. Researchers barred patients who had uncontrolled infection, other autoimmune disease, pregnancy or lactation. Fresh 10 ml peripheral blood yielded PBMCs. Authors of the study amplified TCR beta CDR3 regions from RNA transcripts. HTBI primers were the set used in a first-round RT-PCR of the TCR CDR3. One entry per CDR3 protein, called by TCRdb with MiXCR from the multiplex PCR reads. The table has 360,000 or so distinct CDR3 sequences, 18% seen once.

Sequences were obtained from blood. This clonotype originated in a woman aged 40 to 49 with Graves' ophthalmopathy. The chain links TRBV15 to TRBJ2-7; D gene uncertain. CDR3 protein: CATSRSASSYEQYF. CDR3 in DNA: TGTGCCACCAGCAGAAGCGCGAGCTCCTACGAGCAGTACTTC.